One T cell receptor (beta chain) is described in this entry. The data were obtained in a study of blood T cell repertoires in COVID-19. Study at large: Acute and convalescent COVID-19 samples came from the United States, Italy and Spain.

Per the original methods: Amplification with reference gene primers provided the estimates of nucleated cell counts. The method was immunoSEQ multiplex PCR; TCRdb's version includes in-frame clones alone and lacks a portion of them. V and J calls and clone size are those listed in that table; D and trimming were worked out from the DNA. The sample yields 140,000 or so clones, about 87% seen once. The CDR3 covers 14 residues. The V gene end was trimmed by 4 bases and the J gene end by 6 bases; junction bases not matched to a gene: 5. CDR1 MGHRA and CDR2 YSYEKL come from the germline V gene. The V gene is TRBV4-1, the J gene TRBJ2-7, with 11 bases identical to TRBD1. The material sequenced was peripheral blood. The sequence came from a woman aged 45-60 years with active or convalescent COVID-19. DNA for the CDR3: TGCGCCAGCAGCCCTGGGGACAGGGGGTTCGAGCAGTACTTC. Amino acid sequence: CASSPGDRGFEQYF.